The clone carrying this T cell receptor beta chain was detected once. Its antigen is undetermined. Here immunoSEQ multiplex PCR was the method, and the copy in TCRdb shows in-frame clones only, minus some. This sample has tens of thousands of clones, with less than 95% found just once. The source of the sample is a study of T cells in tuberculosis. Study observations and caveats: The TCR-beta difference was not significant; alpha differences partly reflected length. GEM motif frequencies gave about 70% accuracy; the GMM repertoire gave roughly 90%. GMM-specific TCRs were nearer to active tuberculosis alpha repertoires, suggesting expansion.

Tuberculin skin test and IGRA determined adolescents' latent tuberculosis status at entry. The CDR3 is 14 amino acids. Germline V gene sequence: CDR1 SGHNT, CDR2 YENEEA. V shed 5 bases, J shed 8 bases, and the junction held 9 bases outside the gene matches. The receptor was derived from a donor between 10 and 35 years old with latent tuberculosis or without tuberculosis infection. Some clones in this sample may be carry-over from other donors' samples. Sequencing was performed on PBMCs. The rearrangement joins TRBV11-3 to TRBJ2-1; 7 positions agree with TRBD2. CDR3 sequence: CASSPIGRGDEQFF. The DNA for the CDR3 is TGTGCCAGCAGCCCTATAGGGAGGGGCGATGAGCAGTTCTTC.